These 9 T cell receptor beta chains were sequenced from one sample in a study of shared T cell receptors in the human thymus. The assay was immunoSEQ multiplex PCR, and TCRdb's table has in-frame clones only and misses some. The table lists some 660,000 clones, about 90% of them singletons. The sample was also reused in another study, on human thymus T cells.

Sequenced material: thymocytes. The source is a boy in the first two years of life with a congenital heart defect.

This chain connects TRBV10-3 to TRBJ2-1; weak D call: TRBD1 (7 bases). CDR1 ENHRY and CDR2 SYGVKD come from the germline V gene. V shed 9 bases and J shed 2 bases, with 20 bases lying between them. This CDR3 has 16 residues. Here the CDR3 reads CAMGSNQGGTYNEQFF. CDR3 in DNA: TGTGCCATGGGGTCCAATCAGGGGGGCACCTACAATGAGCAGTTCTTC.

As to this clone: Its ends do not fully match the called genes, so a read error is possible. This CDR3 is CSVAYDTSGTLF. The DNA for the CDR3 is TGCAGCGTTGCATATGACACTAGCGGGACCCTTTTT. The J gene is TRBJ2-3, the V gene TRBV29-1; 10 nucleotides agree with TRBD2. There are 12 residues in the CDR3. The germline V gene encodes CDR1 SQVTM and CDR2 ANQGSEA.

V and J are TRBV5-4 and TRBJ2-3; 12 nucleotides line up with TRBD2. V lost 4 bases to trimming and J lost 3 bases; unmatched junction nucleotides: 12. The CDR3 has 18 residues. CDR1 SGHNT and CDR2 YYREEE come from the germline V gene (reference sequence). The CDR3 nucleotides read TGTGCCAGCAGCGCGTACCTAGCGGGGGGGCGACGGACAGATACGCAGTATTTT. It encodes CASSAYLAGGRRTDTQYF.

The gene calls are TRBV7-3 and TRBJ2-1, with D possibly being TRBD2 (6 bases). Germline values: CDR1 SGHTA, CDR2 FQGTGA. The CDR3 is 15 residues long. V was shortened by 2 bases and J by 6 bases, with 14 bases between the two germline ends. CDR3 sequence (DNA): TGTGCCAGCAGCTTACCGGCGGGGCCCCTCAATGAGCAGTTCTTC. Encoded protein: CASSLPAGPLNEQFF.

CDR3 DNA: TGTGCCAGCAGTTTCCGGGACAGGGGTAACTATGGCTACACCTTC. Translation: CASSFRDRGNYGYTF. V gene TRBV6-7 combines with J gene TRBJ1-2; 10 bases match TRBD1. TRBV6-7 is flagged as an ORF with uncertain function. The CDR3 length is 15 residues. V shed 4 bases, J shed 1 base, and the junction held 3 bases outside the gene matches.

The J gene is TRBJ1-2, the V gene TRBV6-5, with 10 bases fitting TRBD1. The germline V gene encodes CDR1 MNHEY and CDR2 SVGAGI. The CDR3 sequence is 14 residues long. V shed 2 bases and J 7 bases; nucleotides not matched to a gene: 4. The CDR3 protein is CASSYDRGLGGYTF. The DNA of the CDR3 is TGTGCCAGCAGTTACGACAGGGGGCTTGGTGGCTACACCTTC.

The CDR3 DNA reads as TGCGCCAGCAGCTTGCGCGGGCTAGACACCGGGGAGCTGTTTTTT. Translated, it gives CASSLRGLDTGELFF. The rearrangement joins TRBV5-1 to TRBJ2-2; tentative D call: TRBD2 (5 bases). Trimming took off 1 base at V and 3 bases at J, with 10 bases between the two ends. The CDR3 runs to 15 residues. Germline values: CDR1 SGHRS, CDR2 YFSETQ.

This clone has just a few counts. CDR3 bases: TGTGCCAGCAGCTCGTCACAGGGATGGCACTATGGCTACACCTTC. It translates to CASSSSQGWHYGYTF. The V and J genes are TRBV5-6 and TRBJ1-2, with D perhaps TRBD1 (6 bases). V lost 3 bases and J lost 3, with 15 bases in between. The CDR3 consists of 15 residues. Looked up from germline, CDR1 is SGHDT and CDR2 is YYEEEE.

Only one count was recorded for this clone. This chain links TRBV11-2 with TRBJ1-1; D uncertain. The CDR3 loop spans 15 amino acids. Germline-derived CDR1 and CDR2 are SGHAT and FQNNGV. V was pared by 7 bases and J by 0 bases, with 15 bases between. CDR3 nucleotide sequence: TGTGCCAGCACCCCCACGAGTGAGATGAACACTGAAGCTTTCTTT. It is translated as CASTPTSEMNTEAFF.